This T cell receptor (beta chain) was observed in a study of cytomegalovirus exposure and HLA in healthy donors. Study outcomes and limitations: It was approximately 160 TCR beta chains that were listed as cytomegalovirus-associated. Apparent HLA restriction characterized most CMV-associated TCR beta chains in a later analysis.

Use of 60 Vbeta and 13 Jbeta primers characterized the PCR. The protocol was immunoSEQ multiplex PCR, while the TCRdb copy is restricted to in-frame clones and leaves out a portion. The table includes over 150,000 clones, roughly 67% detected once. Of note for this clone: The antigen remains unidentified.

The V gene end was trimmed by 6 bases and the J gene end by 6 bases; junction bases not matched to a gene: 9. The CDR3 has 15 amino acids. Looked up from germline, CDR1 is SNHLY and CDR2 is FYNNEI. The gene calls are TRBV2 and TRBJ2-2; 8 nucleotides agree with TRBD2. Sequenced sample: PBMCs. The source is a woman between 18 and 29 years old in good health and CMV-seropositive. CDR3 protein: CASSVAGRDAGELFF. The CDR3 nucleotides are TGTGCCAGCAGCGTAGCGGGGAGGGATGCCGGGGAGCTGTTTTTT.